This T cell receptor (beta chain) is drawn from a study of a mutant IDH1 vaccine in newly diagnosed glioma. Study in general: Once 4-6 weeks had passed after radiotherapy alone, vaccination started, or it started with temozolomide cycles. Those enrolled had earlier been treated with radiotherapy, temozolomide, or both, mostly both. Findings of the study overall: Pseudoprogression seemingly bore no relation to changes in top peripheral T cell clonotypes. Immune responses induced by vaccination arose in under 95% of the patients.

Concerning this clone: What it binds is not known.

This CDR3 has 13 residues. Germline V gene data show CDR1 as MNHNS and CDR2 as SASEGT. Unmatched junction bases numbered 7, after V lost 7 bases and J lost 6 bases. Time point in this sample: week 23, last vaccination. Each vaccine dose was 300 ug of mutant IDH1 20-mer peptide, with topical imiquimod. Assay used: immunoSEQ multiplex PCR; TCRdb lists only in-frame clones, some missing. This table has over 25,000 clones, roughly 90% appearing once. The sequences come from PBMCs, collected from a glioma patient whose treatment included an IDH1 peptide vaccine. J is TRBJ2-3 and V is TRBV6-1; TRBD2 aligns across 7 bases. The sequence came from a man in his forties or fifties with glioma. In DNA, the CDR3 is TGTGCCAGCAATCGCTACGGGGGGGATACGCAGTATTTT. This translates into CASNRYGGDTQYF.